Reported below is one TCR beta chain. TCRdb recomputed calls from the RT-PCR reads with MiXCR, one row per CDR3 protein. The top ten clones hold 3.6% of a sample with about 680,000 distinct CDR3 sequences, 14% of them seen once. The germline CDR1 and CDR2 sequences are SGHRS and YFSETQ. The CDR3 runs 15 residues. Trimming removed 7 bases from V and 0 bases from J, with 13 bases in between. The sample consisted of memory CD4+ T cells from blood. The sequence was obtained from a female donor in good health, serving as a healthy control. The chain links TRBV5-1 to TRBJ2-2; D possibly corresponds to TRBD1 (5 bases). The CDR3: CASHPGHANTGELFF. The CDR3 DNA follows: TGCGCCAGCCACCCCGGACATGCGAACACCGGGGAGCTGTTTTTT. The full variable domain, with the rest looked up from reference TRBV5-1 and TRBJ2-2, is KAGVTQTPRYLIKTRGQQVTLSCSPISGHRSVSWYQQTPGQGLQFLFEYFSETQRNKGNFPGRFSGRQFSNSRSEMNVSTLELGDSALYLCASHPGHANTGELFFGEGSRLTVL.